This TCR beta chain was identified in a study of patients and donors after allogeneic stem cell transplantation (dated by TCRdb to 2019 to 2021). To note about this clonotype: It lacks a known antigen. The DNA is left out, because the CDR3 cannot be placed on it with certainty; the CDR3 is given as TCRdb lists it.

Reading from cysteine to phenylalanine, the CDR3 counts 16 amino acids. Library preparation used RT-PCR. Sequencing was carried out with a NextSeq 550. TCRdb handled the public reads itself, with Q25 trimming in fastp and clone calling in MiXCR, and kept productive beta chains. Rows matching on CDR3 protein sequence are summarized as one entry with the most common DNA and genes. The sample table shows 400,000 to 450,000 distinct CDR3 sequences, and 16% are seen once. Jointly, the top ten make up 7% to 7.5% of the sample. The chain links TRBV12-3 or TRBV12-4 with TRBJ2-5; the table's D call TRBD1 went unverified against the DNA. This TCR derives from a human donor who was either an allogeneic HSCT recipient or a stem cell or donor lymphocyte infusion donor (not recorded which). It is not recorded whose cells these are; they may come from a transplant donor. The sample consisted of blood, either unsorted or a sorted T cell fraction (not recorded which). CDR3 region: CASSFGGGNLAETQYF.